This T cell receptor (beta chain) emerged from a study of T cell repertoires in cytomegalovirus infection. Broader study findings: Dominating the ex vivo response were TCR beta clonotypes that were CMV-specific and HLA-C-restricted.

The ends were cut back, 4 bases at V and 0 bases at J, with 19 bases in the middle. CDR3 length equals 17 residues. The germline gives CDR1 SGHTA, CDR2 FQGNSA. This clonotype was counted many times. The target antigen is unknown. TCRdb re-analysed the reads in MiXCR, keeping a single row per CDR3 protein. Among about 260,000 distinct CDR3 sequences, around 13% were seen once, and the ten largest hold around 9%. The sequence was collected from a human donor in good health (CMV status not recorded). Some clones in this sample may be carry-over from other donors' samples. The specimen was PBMCs. The genes are TRBV7-2 and TRBJ2-7, with D perhaps given as TRBD1 or TRBD2 (5 bases each). The CDR3 region is CASSYKTPGQSSYEQYF. The CDR3 nucleotides read TGTGCCAGCAGCTATAAGACTCCGGGGCAAAGCTCCTACGAGCAGTACTTC.